These 9 T cell receptor beta chains originate from one sample sequenced in a study of cytomegalovirus exposure and HLA in healthy donors. 60 Vbeta and 13 Jbeta primers were used in PCR. Repertoires were generated with immunoSEQ multiplex PCR, while TCRdb's copy carries only in-frame clones and drops some. The repertoire holds under 150,000 clones, around 82% seen once, with 1.5% to 2% in the top ten. Sequencing was done on a sample of PBMCs. The receptor set was obtained from a boy aged 10-17 years in good health and CMV-seronegative.

The chain uses TRBV5-6 and TRBJ1-2, with a weak D call TRBD1 (5 bases). Germline V gene sequence: CDR1 SGHDT, CDR2 YYEEEE. The CDR3 covers 13 residues. The V end was cut by 5 bases, the J end by 2 bases, with 10 bases between. CDR3 DNA: TGTGCCAGCAGGAGACAGCCCAACTATGGCTACACCTTC. Protein product: CASRRQPNYGYTF.

The V and J genes are TRBV25-1 and TRBJ1-2; possible D gene TRBD1, 5 bases. Germline V gene lookup returns CDR1 MGHDK and CDR2 SYGVNS. V lost 6 bases and J lost 1, with 12 bases in between. This CDR3 has 14 amino acids. Here the CDR3 reads CASRDDSGNYGYTF. The DNA for the CDR3 is TGTGCCAGCAGGGACGACAGTGGTAACTATGGCTACACCTTC.

The chain has TRBV30 and TRBJ1-6; a possible D gene is TRBD1 (5 bases). Per the germline V gene, CDR1 is GTSNPN and CDR2 is SVGIG (reference sequence). The ends were cut back, 0 bases at V and 7 bases at J, with 13 bases in the middle. The CDR3 contains 15 residues. The CDR3 loop is CAWSVEGAGNSPLHF. As DNA, the CDR3 is TGTGCCTGGAGTGTAGAAGGGGCGGGGAATTCACCCCTCCACTTT.

This sequence joins TRBV6-6 and TRBJ2-5; perhaps TRBD1 as D (5 bases). CDR1 is MNHNY and CDR2 is SVGAGI in the germline V gene (reference sequence). The CDR3 totals 15 residues. V was pared by 4 bases and J by 1 base, with 13 bases between. Here the CDR3 reads CASSSNQGPQETQYF. The CDR3 region has the DNA TGTGCCAGCAGTTCAAACCAGGGTCCCCAAGAGACCCAGTACTTC.

V and J are TRBV5-6 and TRBJ2-2, with a tentative D call TRBD1 (6 bases). The CDR3 contains 14 residues. The germline CDR1 and CDR2 sequences are SGHDT and YYEEEE. V lost 2 bases and J 8 bases, leaving 13 bases between the germline ends. CDR3 in amino acids: CASSFLTGLGELFF. The CDR3 DNA sequence: TGTGCCAGCAGCTTTTTGACAGGTCTGGGGGAGCTGTTTTTT.

The gene calls are TRBV5-6 and TRBJ2-1, with D hard to call. This CDR3 is 17 amino acids long. Germline V gene data show CDR1 as SGHDT and CDR2 as YYEEEE. Trimming took 6 bases from V and 0 from J, leaving 19 bases between them. The chain's CDR3 is CASTGLPGESSYNEQFF. The CDR3 DNA follows: TGTGCCAGCACCGGTTTACCCGGTGAGAGCTCCTACAATGAGCAGTTCTTC. The full variable domain, with the rest looked up from reference TRBV5-6 and TRBJ2-1, is DAGVTQSPTHLIKTRGQQVTLRCSPKSGHDTVSWYQQALGQGPQFIFQYYEEEERQRGNFPDRFSGHQFPNYSSELNVNALLLGDSALYLCASTGLPGESSYNEQFFGPGTRLTVL.

The chain employs TRBV30 and TRBJ2-2; maybe TRBD1 (5 bases). Deletions cut 2 bases from V and 4 bases from J, with 11 bases between. Per germline, CDR1 GTSNPN and CDR2 SVGIG (reference sequence). This CDR3 is 14 amino acids long. The CDR3 loop is CAWSKGIGTGELFF. As DNA, the CDR3 is TGTGCCTGGAGTAAGGGGATCGGCACCGGGGAGCTGTTTTTT.

The V gene is TRBV4-1, the J gene TRBJ2-3; D gene uncertain. The germline V gene encodes CDR1 MGHRA and CDR2 YSYEKL. V was pared by 0 bases and J by 4 bases, with 5 bases between. CDR3 size: 13 residues. The CDR3 DNA is TGCGCCAGCAGCCAAGATTGGCCAGATACGCAGTATTTT. Translating gives CASSQDWPDTQYF.

V gene TRBV27 combines with J gene TRBJ2-1; 10 nucleotides agree with TRBD2. The CDR3 sequence is 14 residues long. The V gene's germline CDR1 is MNHEY and CDR2 SMNVEV (reference sequence). After removal of 6 bases from V and 7 bases from J, the junction contained 6 bases not matched to a gene. CDR3 loop: CASSPSGRLNEQFF. In nucleotides, the CDR3 is TGTGCCAGCAGCCCTAGCGGGAGATTGAATGAGCAGTTCTTC.